This T cell receptor beta chain is drawn from a study of blood T cell dynamics during melanoma immunotherapy. The wider study: Metastatic melanoma patients received first-line pembrolizumab or nivolumab plus ipilimumab.

Study-level findings and limits: Clones driving repertoire changes may be melanoma-specific or general immune activation.

Comment on this clone: Its antigen is not identified.

As to time point: pre-treatment baseline. Prior systemic cancer therapy, immunosuppressant use and other active malignancies excluded patients. The method was immunoSEQ multiplex PCR; TCRdb's version includes in-frame clones alone and lacks a portion of them. The data contain over 6,500 clones, roughly 84% of them singletons. The sequenced sample was blood, obtained from a patient treated with checkpoint blockade. This TCR was sampled from a human donor with melanoma. Some clones in this sample may be carry-over from other donors' samples.

The CDR3 loop reads CASSLASATYEQYF. The CDR3 bases are TGTGCCAGCAGCTTGGCGTCAGCTACCTACGAGCAGTACTTC. The chain uses TRBV4-2 and TRBJ2-7; D ambiguous. This CDR3 is 14 amino acids long. Per the germline V gene, CDR1 is LGHNA and CDR2 is YNFKEQ. V lost 5 bases, J lost 2 bases, and 13 bases lay in between.